This T cell receptor (beta chain) appears in the sequencing data of a study of T cell responses to AZD1222 COVID-19 vaccine. Findings and caveats of the study: Spike-specific TCR breadth and depth both grew after two AZD1222 doses. Females outnumbered males among donors, who were mostly white British; clonal diversity was possibly underestimated.

Notes on this clone: Its antigen is not known.

The CDR3 length is 14 residues. The V gene lost 5 bases and the J gene lost 8 bases, with 16 bases spanning the gap. Germline CDR1 MDHEN, CDR2 SYDVKM. Pooling of second doses given at about 4 or about 12 weeks was done. Some clones are missing from TCRdb's copy, which holds only in-frame ones; the method was immunoSEQ multiplex PCR. The sample holds approximately 130,000 clones; approximately 88% are singletons and the top ten take around 5%. This sequence joins TRBV28 and TRBJ1-5; no clear D. Sequencing used peripheral blood, obtained 28 days after the second AZD1222 dose. The receptor was derived from an adult who received the AZD1222 COVID-19 vaccine. The CDR3 is CASSTGGSIKPQHF. The CDR3 DNA reads TGTGCCAGCAGTACGGGTGGAAGTATCAAGCCCCAGCATTTT.